Each of the 15 T cell receptor beta chains below was sequenced from the same sample in a study of T cell responses to AZD1222 COVID-19 vaccine. Assay: immunoSEQ multiplex PCR; the TCRdb copy retains only in-frame clones and omits some. The sample records some 110,000 clones, roughly 91% being singletons. This specimen was peripheral blood, taken 28 days after the second AZD1222 dose. These receptors were collected from an adult who received the AZD1222 COVID-19 vaccine.

J is TRBJ2-3 and V is TRBV2, with D hard to call. The V gene's germline CDR1 is SNHLY and CDR2 FYNNEI. Trimming took 11 bases from V and 7 from J, leaving 13 bases between them. The CDR3 consists of 11 residues. CDR3 in DNA: TGTGCCGGTATTAAAGAGAATACGCAGTATTTT. This codes for CAGIKENTQYF.

The chain uses TRBV21-1 and TRBJ2-7. TRBV21-1 is an annotated pseudogene. This CDR3 spans 9 amino acids. Here the CDR3 reads CAGVYEQYF. CDR3 in DNA: TGTGCCGGCGTATACGAGCAGTACTTC.

The chain has TRBV9 and TRBJ2-7; the match to TRBD2 covers 7 bases. Germline trimming cut 0 bases from V and 7 bases from J; bases unmatched to any gene: 7. The CDR3 length is 14 residues. Germline V CDR1 and CDR2: SGDLS, YYNGEE. The CDR3 sequence: CASSVVAGVEEQYF. CDR3 DNA: TGTGCCAGCAGCGTAGTCGCGGGGGTTGAAGAGCAGTACTTC.

This clone was seen only a few times. The rearrangement uses TRBV6-5 and TRBJ2-7; no reliable D call. Germline V CDR1 and CDR2: MNHEY, SVGAGI. The CDR3 extends over 14 amino acids. V lost 6 bases and J lost 5, with 17 bases in between. This CDR3 is CASRTSEPAHEQYF. Here the CDR3 DNA reads TGTGCCAGCAGAACATCAGAACCGGCACACGAGCAGTACTTC.

This rearrangement joins TRBV27 to TRBJ2-7, with D possibly matching TRBD2 (5 bases). Trimming shortened V by 3 bases and J by 4 bases, and 13 bases separated the two germline ends. Germline loops: CDR1 MNHEY, CDR2 SMNVEV (reference sequence). The CDR3 covers 14 residues. In DNA, the CDR3 is TGTGCCAGCAGTTTCAACGGGGTAATTTACGAGCAGTACTTC. Amino acids: CASSFNGVIYEQYF.

This clone has a handful of counts. The genes are TRBV29-1 and TRBJ1-2, with D possibly TRBD1 on 6 matching bases. Germline values: CDR1 SQVTM, CDR2 ANQGSEA. Trimming cost V 3 bases and J 4 bases, with 9 bases left between them. The CDR3 contains 12 residues. This CDR3 reads CSVEGTPYGYTF. The CDR3 DNA follows: TGCAGCGTTGAGGGGACACCCTATGGCTACACCTTC.

CDR3 in amino acids: CASSPQGQTGELFF. In DNA form, the CDR3 reads TGTGCCAGCTCACCACAGGGTCAGACCGGGGAGCTGTTTTTT. This chain uses TRBV18 with TRBJ2-2; the D is unclear. Germline V CDR1 and CDR2: KGHSH, LQKENI. V lost 1 base, J lost 5 bases, and 8 bases lay in between. CDR3 length equals 14 residues. Using reference TRBV18 and TRBJ2-2 for the parts outside the CDR3, the full variable domain is NAGVMQNPRHLVRRRGQEARLRCSPMKGHSHVYWYRQLPEEGLKFMVYLQKENIIDESGMPKERFSAEFPKEGPSILRIQQVVRGDSAAYFCASSPQGQTGELFFGEGSRLTVL.

This chain connects TRBV6-5 to TRBJ2-7; tentatively, D is TRBD1 (6 bases). The CDR3 extends over 15 amino acids. Trimming pared 6 bases from V and 8 bases from J, leaving 23 bases between. The germline CDR1 and CDR2 sequences are MNHEY and SVGAGI. CDR3 loop: CASSLKEGSGGKQYF. The CDR3 coding sequence is TGTGCCAGCAGCCTTAAAGAGGGTTCTGGGGGCAAGCAGTACTTC.

The sample holds a few counts of this clone. This sequence joins TRBV27 and TRBJ1-5; D possibly corresponds to TRBD1 (5 bases). This CDR3 is 13 amino acids long. The ends were cut back, 8 bases at V and 7 bases at J, with 15 bases in the middle. Looked up from germline, CDR1 is MNHEY and CDR2 is SMNVEV (reference sequence). The CDR3 bases are TGTGCCAGCGGGAGGGGTATAGGGCAGCCCCAGCATTTT. This sequence encodes CASGRGIGQPQHF.

CDR3 sequence reads: CASRRDSYEQYF. Here the CDR3 DNA reads TGTGCCAGCAGGCGGGACAGCTACGAGCAGTACTTC. The chain links TRBV2 to TRBJ2-7; D perhaps matches TRBD1 (7 bases). The CDR3 runs 12 residues. The V end lost 6 bases, the J end lost 3 bases, and 9 bases lay between the germline ends. CDR1 is SNHLY and CDR2 is FYNNEI in the germline V gene.

This clone appeared once. The gene calls are TRBV6-1 and TRBJ2-1, with D hard to call. Trimming took 1 base from V and 6 from J, leaving 7 bases between them. The CDR3 loop spans 13 amino acids. Germline assignment: CDR1 MNHNS and CDR2 SASEGT. The CDR3 DNA is TGTGCCAGCAGTGAAGTGAAAATCAATGAGCAGTTCTTC. It yields the protein CASSEVKINEQFF.

This clone is medium-sized in the sample. The chain employs TRBV6-5 and TRBJ1-2; TRBD1 matches 7 bases. Unmatched junction bases numbered 13, after V lost 6 bases and J lost 6 bases. The germline V gene has CDR1 MNHEY and CDR2 SVGAGI. The CDR3 runs to 15 residues. The CDR3 region is CASSLTGQKGDGYTF. DNA of the CDR3: TGTGCCAGCAGCCTAACGGGACAGAAGGGAGATGGCTACACCTTC.

The gene calls are TRBV4-1 and TRBJ1-4; possibly TRBD1 for D (5 bases). The CDR3 totals 16 residues. V was clipped by 3 bases and J by 6 bases, with 17 bases between them. The germline V gene encodes CDR1 MGHRA and CDR2 YSYEKL. The CDR3 loop is CASSHAGRNGDEKLFF. The CDR3 nucleotides are TGCGCCAGCAGCCACGCAGGGAGGAATGGGGATGAAAAACTGTTTTTT.

This CDR3 reads CASKWPEGCEQYF. Here the CDR3 DNA reads TGTGCCAGCAAGTGGCCCGAGGGCTGCGAGCAGTACTTC. The rearrangement uses TRBV27 and TRBJ2-7, with D tentatively TRBD2 (5 bases). The CDR3 covers 13 residues. CDR1 MNHEY and CDR2 SMNVEV come from the germline V gene (reference sequence). V was pared by 7 bases and J by 6 bases, with 16 bases between.

This CDR3 reads CASSLVGGTYEQYF. CDR3 bases: TGTGCCAGCAGCTTAGTAGGGGGAACCTACGAGCAGTACTTC. The J gene is TRBJ2-7, the V gene TRBV7-9, with a tentative D call TRBD1 (6 bases). The germline V gene encodes CDR1 SEHNR and CDR2 FQNEAQ (reference sequence). V shed 1 base and J shed 2 bases, with 9 bases lying between them. The CDR3 is 14 residues long.